These 22 T cell receptor beta chains share one sample of origin, sequenced in a study of neurological immune-mediated disorders. MiXCR, run by TCRdb on the 5' RACE reads, gives a single entry per CDR3 protein. The data show around 50,000 distinct CDR3 sequences, with roughly a quarter seen just once and over 20% held by the top ten. The sample was PBMCs. Receptors were obtained from a woman in her 70s in good health.

In this sample, this clonotype turned up a few times. The V gene is TRBV20-1, the J gene TRBJ2-7; 10 bases are shared with TRBD1. V trimming: 6 bases; J trimming: 6 bases; junction bases outside the gene matches: 8. The CDR3 is 13 amino acids. Germline CDR1 reads DFQATT; CDR2 reads SNEGSKA (reference sequence). CDR3 loop: CSAKKTGGGEQYF. DNA of the CDR3: TGCAGTGCCAAAAAGACAGGGGGCGGCGAGCAGTACTTC.

The table lists this clonotype with many counts. The chain carries TRBV5-1 and TRBJ2-1; TRBD2 matches at 9 bases. The CDR3 length is 15 residues. Germline V lookup: CDR1 SGHRS, CDR2 YFSETQ. J was trimmed by 3 bases and V by 0 bases; bases with no gene match: 1. The CDR3 DNA reads TGCGCCAGCAGCTTGGTGACTAGCGGCTACAATGAGCAGTTCTTC. It is translated as CASSLVTSGYNEQFF.

The V and J genes are TRBV24-1 and TRBJ2-7; D unresolved. Germline lookup yields CDR1 KGHDR and CDR2 SFDVKD. CDR3 size: 12 residues. V shed 3 bases and J shed 9 bases, with 11 bases lying between them. The CDR3 sequence is CATSDSDRRQYF. CDR3 coding DNA: TGTGCCACCAGTGATAGCGACCGGAGGCAGTACTTC.

The table lists this clonotype with many counts. The chain couples TRBV5-1 to TRBJ2-1; 10 bases map to TRBD2. Germline CDR1 and CDR2: SGHRS and YFSETQ. CDR3 length: 16 residues. V lost 7 bases, J lost 4 bases, and 11 bases stayed unmatched. The CDR3 is CASSVDLLAGYNEQFF. The CDR3 nucleotides read TGCGCCAGCTCAGTGGACCTACTAGCGGGGTACAATGAGCAGTTCTTC.

This clonotype was seen many times. The chain combines TRBV12-3 or TRBV12-4 with TRBJ1-6; no clear D gene. This CDR3 comprises 15 residues. Trimming cost V 6 bases and J 6 bases, with 15 bases left between them. The CDR3 here is CASRRTASSNSPLHF. CDR3 bases: TGTGCCAGCAGACGGACGGCCTCTTCTAATTCACCCCTCCACTTT.

This clonotype was counted only a few times. The V gene is TRBV7-2, the J gene TRBJ2-5; tentatively, D is TRBD1 (7 bases). This CDR3 contains 14 residues. Germline-derived CDR1 and CDR2 are SGHTA and FQGNSA. Between the trimmed V and J ends, which lost 5 bases and 5 bases, there was a span of 15 bases. The CDR3 nucleotides read TGTGCCAGCAGCCCAAAGACAGGGAGGGAGACCCAGTACTTC. It encodes CASSPKTGRETQYF.

The chain employs TRBV28 and TRBJ1-6, with 12 bases identical to TRBD1. The germline CDR1 and CDR2 sequences are MDHEN and SYDVKM. Germline trimming cut 7 bases from V and 10 bases from J; bases unmatched to any gene: 14. The CDR3 length is 17 residues. The CDR3 DNA reads as TGTGCCAGCAACCTTTCCGGGACAGGGGGCTTTCGGTCACCCCTCCACTTT. It translates to CASNLSGTGGFRSPLHF.

This rearrangement joins TRBV7-6 to TRBJ2-3; tentative D call: TRBD2 (7 bases). V was pared by 2 bases and J by 0 bases, with 12 bases between. The CDR3 is 16 residues long. The germline V gene has CDR1 SGHVS and CDR2 FNYEAQ. CDR3 sequence reads: CASSLTGGLSTDTQYF. CDR3 sequence (DNA): TGTGCCAGCAGCTTAACGGGGGGCCTGAGCACAGATACGCAGTATTTT.

Many counts were recorded for this clonotype. V and J are TRBV30 and TRBJ1-5; tentative D call: TRBD1 (5 bases). The CDR3 has 15 amino acids. Between the trimmed V and J ends, which lost 2 bases and 5 bases, there was a span of 16 bases. Per germline, CDR1 GTSNPN and CDR2 SVGIG (reference sequence). DNA of the CDR3: TGTGCCTGGAGTCCCCGGCAGGGTTGGGATCAGCCCCAGCATTTT. Protein sequence: CAWSPRQGWDQPQHF.

The chain is built from TRBV5-6 and TRBJ1-1, with D unresolved. Trimming pared 8 bases from V and 2 bases from J, leaving 13 bases between. This CDR3 has 13 residues. Germline V gene data show CDR1 as SGHDT and CDR2 as YYEEEE. The CDR3 DNA is TGTGCCAGTAGCCCGCATGCAAACACTGAAGCTTTCTTT. This codes for CASSPHANTEAFF.

Note on this clonotype: This may stem from a read error, because a much larger clone lies one nucleotide away. The V call is TRBV7-2, the J call TRBJ1-1, with 7 bases identical to TRBD1. This CDR3 has 15 residues. CDR1 is SGHTA, CDR2 FQGNSA, per germline. The CDR3 loop is CVSSPRGTMNTEAFF. As DNA, the CDR3 is TGTGTCAGCAGCCCCAGGGGGACCATGAACACTGAAGCTTTCTTT.

As for this clonotype: A much larger clone lies one base from this, so it may be a read error. The V and J genes are TRBV14 and TRBJ2-1; 7 positions agree with TRBD1. There are 16 residues in the CDR3. The germline gives CDR1 SGHDN, CDR2 FVKESK. The trim removed 4 bases at V and 3 bases at J, leaving 9 bases unmatched. The CDR3 here is CASSPPGTVGYNEQFF. The CDR3 region has the DNA TGTGCCAGCAGCCCACCCGGGACAGTGGGCTACAATGAGCAGTTCTTC.

There are many counts of this clonotype. The chain has TRBV12-3 or TRBV12-4 and TRBJ2-7; possibly TRBD2 for D (5 bases). The CDR3 consists of 15 residues. Trimming took off 3 bases at V and 2 bases at J, with 14 bases between the two ends. This CDR3 is CASSFKMSGTYEQYF. In DNA, the CDR3 is TGTGCCAGCAGTTTTAAGATGAGCGGCACCTACGAGCAGTACTTC.

This clonotype came up many times. V and J are TRBV20-1 and TRBJ2-3, with unresolved D. CDR1 DFQATT and CDR2 SNEGSKA come from the germline V gene (reference sequence). Trimming cost V 0 bases and J 2 bases, with 12 bases left between them. This CDR3 is 15 amino acids long. In DNA, the CDR3 is TGCAGTGCTAGAGATCGTACCGATGACACAGATACGCAGTATTTT. This sequence encodes CSARDRTDDTDTQYF.

In its sample, this clonotype was seen many times. This chain's CDR3 is CASSRRFSDTDTQYF. In nucleotides, the CDR3 is TGCGCCAGCAGCCGGAGGTTTTCTGACACAGATACGCAGTATTTT. The chain carries TRBV5-1 and TRBJ2-3, with D maybe TRBD2 (5 bases). The CDR3 runs to 15 residues. Trimming shortened V by 4 bases and J by 2 bases, and 14 bases separated the two germline ends. Germline V gives CDR1 SGHRS, CDR2 YFSETQ.

The chain links TRBV6-5 to TRBJ1-5; TRBD1 is a possible D gene (5 bases). Trimming removed 6 bases at V and 1 base at J, with 16 bases between. CDR1 and CDR2 (germline): MNHEY, SVGAGI. The length of the CDR3 is 16 residues. The CDR3, as DNA: TGTGCCAGCAGCCCTCGTGGGGGATGGAGCAATCAGCCCCAGCATTTT. Translated: CASSPRGGWSNQPQHF.

This clonotype was detected ten times or more. CDR3 nucleotide sequence: TGTGCCAGCAATTACGGGTCGGGACAGTCCAATGAGCAGTTCTTC. This translates into CASNYGSGQSNEQFF. The genes are TRBV16 and TRBJ2-1; 7 nucleotides agree with TRBD1. The V segment lost 7 bases and the J segment 6 bases; nucleotides outside the gene matches: 12. This CDR3 spans 15 amino acids. In germline, CDR1 is KGHSY, CDR2 FQNENV.

The sample holds many counts of this clonotype. V is TRBV21-1 and J is TRBJ2-7; TRBD1, as called in the table, went unchecked against the DNA. TRBV21-1 represents a pseudogene. The CDR3 sequence is 14 residues long. CDR3 region: CASSRADPYYEQYV. In DNA, the CDR3 is TGTGCCAGCAGCAGGGCAGACCCCTATTACGAGCAGTACGTC.

The table lists this clonotype with many counts. The chain has TRBV5-1 and TRBJ2-1; no firm D call. Per the germline V gene, CDR1 is SGHRS and CDR2 is YFSETQ. The CDR3 has 16 residues. V gave up 4 bases and J gave up 3 bases, with 17 bases separating them. The CDR3 bases are TGCGCCAGCAGCCCCTCCCGGACCCAAATCTACAATGAGCAGTTCTTC. Protein: CASSPSRTQIYNEQFF.

The chain links TRBV6-2 or TRBV6-3 to TRBJ1-2; D gene uncertain. The V and J ends lost 6 bases and 4 bases respectively, with 12 bases between them. The CDR3 is made up of 13 amino acids. Germline V lookup: CDR1 MNHEY, CDR2 SVGEGT. The CDR3 sequence: CASSTGRAYGYTF. The CDR3, as DNA: TGTGCCAGCAGCACCGGACGGGCCTATGGCTACACCTTC.

The chain recombines TRBV5-1 with TRBJ2-7, with TRBD1 matching over 8 bases. The CDR3 spans 17 residues. The J segment lost 0 bases and the V segment lost 2 bases, leaving 10 bases of the junction unmatched. Germline-derived CDR1 and CDR2 are SGHRS and YFSETQ. CDR3 bases: TGCGCCAGCAGCTTAGGGGACAGGACCCCCTTCTCCTACGAGCAGTACTTC. Translating it yields CASSLGDRTPFSYEQYF.

In this sample, this clonotype turned up many times. V and J are TRBV12-3 or TRBV12-4 and TRBJ2-5, with 7 bases lining up with TRBD2. The CDR3 spans 13 residues. The trim removed 5 bases at V and 3 bases at J, leaving 3 bases unmatched. For the CDR3, the DNA is TGTGCCAGCAGTGTTGGGGGGGAAGAGACCCAGTACTTC. Protein sequence: CASSVGGEETQYF.